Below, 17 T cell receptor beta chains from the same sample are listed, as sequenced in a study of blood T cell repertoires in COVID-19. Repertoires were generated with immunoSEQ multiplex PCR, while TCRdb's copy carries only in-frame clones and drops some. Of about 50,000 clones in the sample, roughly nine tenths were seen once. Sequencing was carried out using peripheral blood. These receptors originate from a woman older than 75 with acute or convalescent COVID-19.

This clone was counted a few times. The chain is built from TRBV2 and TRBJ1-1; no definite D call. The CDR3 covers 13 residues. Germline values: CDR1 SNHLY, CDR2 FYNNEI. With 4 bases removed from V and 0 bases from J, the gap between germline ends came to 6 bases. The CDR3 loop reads CASSAQMNTEAFF. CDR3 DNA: TGTGCCAGCAGTGCGCAGATGAACACTGAAGCTTTCTTT.

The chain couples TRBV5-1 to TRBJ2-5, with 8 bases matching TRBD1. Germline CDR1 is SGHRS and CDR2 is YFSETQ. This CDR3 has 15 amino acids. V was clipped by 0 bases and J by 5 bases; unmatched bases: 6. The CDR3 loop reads CASSLVTGVGETQYF. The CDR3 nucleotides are TGCGCCAGCAGCTTGGTGACAGGGGTTGGGGAGACCCAGTACTTC. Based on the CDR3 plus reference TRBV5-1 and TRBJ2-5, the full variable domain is KAGVTQTPRYLIKTRGQQVTLSCSPISGHRSVSWYQQTPGQGLQFLFEYFSETQRNKGNFPGRFSGRQFSNSRSEMNVSTLELGDSALYLCASSLVTGVGETQYFGPGTRLLVL.

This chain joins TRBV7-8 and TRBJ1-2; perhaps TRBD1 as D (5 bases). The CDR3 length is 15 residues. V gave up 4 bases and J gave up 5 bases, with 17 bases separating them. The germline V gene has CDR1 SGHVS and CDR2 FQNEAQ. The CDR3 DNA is TGTGCCAGCAGCTCGTTTGCCCAGGGTATTTATGGCTACACCTTC. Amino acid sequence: CASSSFAQGIYGYTF. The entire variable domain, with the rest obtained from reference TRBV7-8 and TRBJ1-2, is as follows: GAGVSQSPRYKVAKRGQDVALRCDPISGHVSLFWYQQALGQGPEFLTYFQNEAQLDKSGLPSDRFFAERPEGSVSTLKIQRTQQEDSAVYLCASSSFAQGIYGYTFGSGTRLTVV.

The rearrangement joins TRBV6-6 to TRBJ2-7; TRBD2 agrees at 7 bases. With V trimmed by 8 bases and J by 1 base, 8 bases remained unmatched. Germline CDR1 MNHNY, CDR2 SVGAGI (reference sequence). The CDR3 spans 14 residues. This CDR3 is CASGLRGGSYEQYF. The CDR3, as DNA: TGTGCCAGCGGATTACGGGGAGGGTCCTACGAGCAGTACTTC.

The CDR3 DNA reads TGTGCCAGTAGTATGGGTACAGCCTACAATGAGCAGTTCTTC. Translated: CASSMGTAYNEQFF. The chain carries TRBV19 and TRBJ2-1; D ambiguous. The V end was cut by 3 bases, the J end by 2 bases, with 8 bases between. The V gene's germline CDR1 is LNHDA and CDR2 SQIVND (reference sequence). The CDR3 has 14 residues.

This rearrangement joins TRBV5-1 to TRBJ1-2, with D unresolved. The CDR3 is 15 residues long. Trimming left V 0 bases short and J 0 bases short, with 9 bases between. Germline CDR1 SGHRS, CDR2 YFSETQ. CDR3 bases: TGCGCCAGCAGCTTGGCTGTCGGAGCTAACTATGGCTACACCTTC. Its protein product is CASSLAVGANYGYTF.

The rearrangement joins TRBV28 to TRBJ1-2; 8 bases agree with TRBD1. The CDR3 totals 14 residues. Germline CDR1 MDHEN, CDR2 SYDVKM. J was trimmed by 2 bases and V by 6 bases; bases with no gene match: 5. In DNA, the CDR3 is TGTGCCAGCAGATTACAGGGGGAGAACTATGGCTACACCTTC. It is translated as CASRLQGENYGYTF.

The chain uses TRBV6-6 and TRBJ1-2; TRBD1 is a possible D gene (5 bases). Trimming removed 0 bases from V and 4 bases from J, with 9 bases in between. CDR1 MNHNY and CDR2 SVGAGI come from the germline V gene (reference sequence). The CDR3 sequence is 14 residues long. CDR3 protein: CASSYSGGTYGYTF. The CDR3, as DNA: TGTGCCAGCAGTTACTCGGGGGGGACCTATGGCTACACCTTC.

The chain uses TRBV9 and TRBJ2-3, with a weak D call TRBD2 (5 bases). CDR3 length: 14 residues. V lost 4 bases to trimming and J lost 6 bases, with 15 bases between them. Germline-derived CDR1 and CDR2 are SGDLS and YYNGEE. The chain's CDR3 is CASSPSGLGDTQYF. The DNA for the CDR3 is TGTGCCAGCAGCCCCAGCGGTTTAGGGGATACGCAGTATTTT.

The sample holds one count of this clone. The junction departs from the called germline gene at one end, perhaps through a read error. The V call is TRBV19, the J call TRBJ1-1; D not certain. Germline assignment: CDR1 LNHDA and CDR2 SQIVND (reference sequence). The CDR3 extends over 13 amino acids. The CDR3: CASSIRLNTEAFF. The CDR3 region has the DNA TGTGCCAGTAGTATCCGACTGAATACTGAAGCTTTCTTT.

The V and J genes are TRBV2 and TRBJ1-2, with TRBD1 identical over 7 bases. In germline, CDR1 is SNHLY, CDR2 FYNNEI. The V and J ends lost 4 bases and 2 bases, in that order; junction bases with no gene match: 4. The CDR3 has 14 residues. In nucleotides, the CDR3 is TGTGCCAGCAGTGTAGTACAGGGGAACTATGGCTACACCTTC. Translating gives CASSVVQGNYGYTF. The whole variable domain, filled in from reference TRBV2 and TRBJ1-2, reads EPEVTQTPSHQVTQMGQEVILRCVPISNHLYFYWYRQILGQKVEFLVSFYNNEISEKSEIFDDQFSVERPDGSNFTLKIRSTKLEDSAMYFCASSVVQGNYGYTFGSGTRLTVV.

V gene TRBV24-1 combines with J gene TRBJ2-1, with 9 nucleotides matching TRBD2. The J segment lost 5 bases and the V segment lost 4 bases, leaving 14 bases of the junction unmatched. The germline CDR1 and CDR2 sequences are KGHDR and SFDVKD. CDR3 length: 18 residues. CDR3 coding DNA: TGTGCCACCAGTGACTACTACGGAGCGGGGGGCCAGGACAATGAGCAGTTCTTC. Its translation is CATSDYYGAGGQDNEQFF.

The CDR3 coding sequence is TGTGCCAGTAGCGGACAGGGCTACGAGCAGTACTTC. Its protein is CASSGQGYEQYF. The chain recombines TRBV19 with TRBJ2-7; the match to TRBD1 covers 8 bases. Per the germline V gene, CDR1 is LNHDA and CDR2 is SQIVND (reference sequence). The CDR3 has 12 amino acids. The V segment lost 6 bases and the J segment 3 bases; nucleotides outside the gene matches: 1.

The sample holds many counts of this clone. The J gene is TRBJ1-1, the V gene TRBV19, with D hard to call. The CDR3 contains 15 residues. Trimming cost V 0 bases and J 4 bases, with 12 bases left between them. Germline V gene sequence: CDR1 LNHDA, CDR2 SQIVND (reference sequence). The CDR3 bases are TGTGCCAGTAGTATAGATGGCCGAGCGGCCACTGAAGCTTTCTTT. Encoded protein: CASSIDGRAATEAFF.

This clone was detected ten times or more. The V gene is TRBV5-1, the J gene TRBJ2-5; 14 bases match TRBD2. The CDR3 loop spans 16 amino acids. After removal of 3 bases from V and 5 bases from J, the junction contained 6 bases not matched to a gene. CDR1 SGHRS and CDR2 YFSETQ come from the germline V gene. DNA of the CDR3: TGCGCCAGCAGCTCCGGACTAGCGGGGGGCCGGGAGACCCAGTACTTC. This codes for CASSSGLAGGRETQYF.

The CDR3 coding sequence is TGCGCCAGCAGCCAATGGAGGGAGCCCAATCAGCCCCAGCATTTT. Its protein is CASSQWREPNQPQHF. The chain recombines TRBV4-1 with TRBJ1-5; D is unclear. CDR1 MGHRA and CDR2 YSYEKL come from the germline V gene. V lost 2 bases, J lost 3 bases, and 11 bases lay in between. This CDR3 contains 15 residues.

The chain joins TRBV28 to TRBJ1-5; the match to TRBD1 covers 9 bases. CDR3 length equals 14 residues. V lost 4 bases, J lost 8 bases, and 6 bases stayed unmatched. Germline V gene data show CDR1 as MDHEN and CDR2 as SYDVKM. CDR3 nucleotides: TGTGCCAGCAGTTCTTACAGGGGGCCGGAGCCCCAGCATTTT. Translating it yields CASSSYRGPEPQHF.